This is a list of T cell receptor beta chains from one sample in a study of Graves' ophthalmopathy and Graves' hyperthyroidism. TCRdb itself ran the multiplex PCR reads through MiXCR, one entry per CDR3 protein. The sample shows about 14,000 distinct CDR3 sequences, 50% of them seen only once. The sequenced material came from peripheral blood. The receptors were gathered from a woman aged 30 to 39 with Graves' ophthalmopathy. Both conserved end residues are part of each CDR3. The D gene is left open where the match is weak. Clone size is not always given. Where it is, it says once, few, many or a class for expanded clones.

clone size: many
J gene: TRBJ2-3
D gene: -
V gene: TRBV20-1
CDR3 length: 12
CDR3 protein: CSARQGTDTQYF
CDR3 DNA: TGCAGTGCTAGACAGGGCACAGATACGCAGTATTTT

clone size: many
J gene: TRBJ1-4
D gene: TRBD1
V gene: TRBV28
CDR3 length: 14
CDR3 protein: CASSLLGGLEKLFF
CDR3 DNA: TGTGCCAGCAGTTTATTAGGGGGCCTTGAAAAACTGTTTTTT

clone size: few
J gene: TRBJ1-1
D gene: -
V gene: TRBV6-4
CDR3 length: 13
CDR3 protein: CASSVILGTEAFF
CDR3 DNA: TGTGCCAGCAGTGTAATTTTGGGTACTGAAGCTTTCTTT

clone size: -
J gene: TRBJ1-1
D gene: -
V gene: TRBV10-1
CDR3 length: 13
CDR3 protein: CASRQDMNTEAFF
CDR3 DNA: TGCGCCAGCAGGCAGGATATGAACACTGAAGCTTTCTTT

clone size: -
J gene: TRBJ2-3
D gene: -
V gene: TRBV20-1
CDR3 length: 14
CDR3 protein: CSASPAENTDTQYF
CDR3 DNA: TGCAGTGCTAGTCCAGCGGAGAACACAGATACGCAGTATTTT

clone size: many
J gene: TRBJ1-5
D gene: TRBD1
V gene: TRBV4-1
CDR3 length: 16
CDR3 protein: CASSQVGQGGNQPQHF
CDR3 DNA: TGCGCCAGCAGCCAAGTAGGACAGGGGGGAAATCAGCCCCAGCATTTT

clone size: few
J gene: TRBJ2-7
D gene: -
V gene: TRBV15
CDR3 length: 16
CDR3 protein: CATSRGPVGLSVEQYF
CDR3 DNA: TGTGCCACCAGCAGAGGCCCCGTGGGCCTCTCTGTGGAGCAGTACTTC

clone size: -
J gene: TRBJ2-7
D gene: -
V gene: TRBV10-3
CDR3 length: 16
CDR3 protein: CAISEPQWAATYEQYF
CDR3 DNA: TGTGCCATCAGTGAGCCCCAATGGGCGGCAACCTACGAGCAGTACTTC

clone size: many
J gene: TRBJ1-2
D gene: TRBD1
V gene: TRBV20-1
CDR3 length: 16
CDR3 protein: CSADRTQDRDSGGYTF
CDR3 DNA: TGCAGTGCTGACCGAACTCAGGACAGGGATTCTGGTGGCTACACCTTC

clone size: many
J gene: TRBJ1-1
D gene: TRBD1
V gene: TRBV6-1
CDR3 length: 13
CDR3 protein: CASSGTGSTEAFF
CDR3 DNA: TGTGCCAGCAGTGGGACAGGGTCCACTGAAGCTTTCTTT

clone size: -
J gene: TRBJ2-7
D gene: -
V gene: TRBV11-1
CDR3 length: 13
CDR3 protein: CASSLDRPYEQYF
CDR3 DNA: TGTGCCAGCAGCTTAGACAGGCCCTACGAGCAGTACTTC

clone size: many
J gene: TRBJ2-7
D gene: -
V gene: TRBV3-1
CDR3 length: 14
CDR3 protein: CASSQATGAYEQYF
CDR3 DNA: TGTGCCAGCAGCCAAGCCACCGGCGCCTACGAGCAGTACTTC

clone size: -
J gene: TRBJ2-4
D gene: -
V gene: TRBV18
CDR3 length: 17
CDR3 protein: CAGSQLLRGKAKNIQYF
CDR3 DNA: TGTGCCGGCTCACAGCTGCTACGGGGAAAAGCCAAAAACATTCAGTACTTC

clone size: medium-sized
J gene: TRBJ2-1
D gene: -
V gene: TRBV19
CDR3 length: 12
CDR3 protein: CASSSSGTTLFF
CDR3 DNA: TGTGCCAGTAGTTCCTCCGGGACCACGCTGTTCTTC

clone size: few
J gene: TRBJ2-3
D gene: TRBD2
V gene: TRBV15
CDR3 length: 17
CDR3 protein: CATSNPGLAGRSDTQYF
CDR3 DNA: TGTGCCACCAGCAACCCGGGACTAGCGGGAAGGTCAGATACGCAGTATTTT

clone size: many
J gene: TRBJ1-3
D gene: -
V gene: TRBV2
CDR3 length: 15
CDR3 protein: CASSVERGFGNTIYF
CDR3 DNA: TGTGCCAGCAGTGTCGAACGAGGGTTTGGAAACACCATATATTTT

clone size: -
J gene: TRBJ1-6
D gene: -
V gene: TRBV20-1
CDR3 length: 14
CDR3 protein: CSARRGQSNSPLHF
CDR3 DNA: TGCAGTGCTAGACGGGGACAAAGTAATTCACCCCTCCACTTT

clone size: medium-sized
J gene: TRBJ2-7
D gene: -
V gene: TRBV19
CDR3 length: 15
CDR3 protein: CASSANRDIYYEQYF
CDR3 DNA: TGTGCCAGTAGTGCAAACCGGGACATCTACTACGAGCAGTACTTC

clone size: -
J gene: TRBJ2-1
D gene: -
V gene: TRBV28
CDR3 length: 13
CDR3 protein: CASSRVSYNEQFF
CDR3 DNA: TGTGCCAGCAGTCGGGTGTCCTACAATGAGCAGTTCTTC

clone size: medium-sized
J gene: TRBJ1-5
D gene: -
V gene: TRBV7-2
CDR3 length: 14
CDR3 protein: CASRPSGGDQPQHF
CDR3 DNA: TGTGCCAGCAGGCCGTCCGGGGGTGATCAGCCCCAGCATTTT

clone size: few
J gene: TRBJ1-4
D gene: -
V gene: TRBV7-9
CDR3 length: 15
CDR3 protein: CASKAGVGNIEKLFF
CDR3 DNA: TGTGCCAGCAAAGCGGGGGTGGGGAACATTGAAAAACTGTTTTTT

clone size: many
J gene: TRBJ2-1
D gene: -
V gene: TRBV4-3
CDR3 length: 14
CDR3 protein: CASSQGKTYNEQFF
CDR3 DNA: TGCGCCAGCAGCCAGGGGAAAACTTACAATGAGCAGTTCTTC

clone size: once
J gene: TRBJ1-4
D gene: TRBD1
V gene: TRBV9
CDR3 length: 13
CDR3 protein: CASSARQGEKLFF
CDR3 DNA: TGTGCCAGCAGCGCCCGACAGGGGGAAAAACTGTTTTTT

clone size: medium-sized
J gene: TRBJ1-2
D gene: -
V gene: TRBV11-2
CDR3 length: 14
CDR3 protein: CASSLDEGEKGYTF
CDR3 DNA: TGTGCCAGCAGCTTAGATGAGGGGGAGAAGGGCTACACCTTC

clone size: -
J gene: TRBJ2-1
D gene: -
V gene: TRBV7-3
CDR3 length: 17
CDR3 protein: CASSLYMSGASHNEQFF
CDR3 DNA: TGTGCCAGCAGCTTATATATGTCGGGAGCGTCCCACAATGAGCAGTTCTTC

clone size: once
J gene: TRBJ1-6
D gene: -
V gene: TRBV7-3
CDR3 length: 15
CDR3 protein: CASSLMGGAGSPLHF
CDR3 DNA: TGTGCCAGCAGCTTAATGGGGGGAGCGGGATCACCCCTCCACTTT

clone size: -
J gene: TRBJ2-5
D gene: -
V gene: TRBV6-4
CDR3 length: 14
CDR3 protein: CARSDTGESETQYF
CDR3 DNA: TGTGCCAGGAGTGACACGGGAGAATCAGAGACCCAGTACTTC

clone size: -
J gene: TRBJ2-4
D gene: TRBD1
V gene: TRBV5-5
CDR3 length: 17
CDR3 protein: CASSNRQGILAKSIQYF
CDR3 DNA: TGCGCCAGCAGCAACCGACAGGGGATCCTAGCCAAAAGCATTCAGTACTTC

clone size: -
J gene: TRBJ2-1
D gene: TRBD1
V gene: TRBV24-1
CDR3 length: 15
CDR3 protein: CATSDPGQGLFEQFF
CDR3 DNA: TGTGCCACCAGTGACCCGGGACAGGGGTTGTTTGAGCAGTTCTTC

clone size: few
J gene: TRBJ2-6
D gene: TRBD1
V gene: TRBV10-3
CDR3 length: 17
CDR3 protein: CAIGLGGQGSGANVLTF
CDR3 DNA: TGTGCCATCGGCCTAGGGGGCCAGGGCTCTGGGGCCAACGTCCTGACTTTC

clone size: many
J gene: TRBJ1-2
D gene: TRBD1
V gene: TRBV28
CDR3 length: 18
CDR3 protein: CASRPPGTGVTLYDGYTF
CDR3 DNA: TGTGCCAGCAGGCCCCCCGGGACAGGGGTCACTCTGTATGATGGCTACACCTTC

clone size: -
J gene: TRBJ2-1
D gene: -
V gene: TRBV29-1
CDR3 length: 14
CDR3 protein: CSVEDPGEGYEQFF
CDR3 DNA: TGCAGCGTTGAAGATCCTGGAGAGGGCTATGAGCAGTTCTTC

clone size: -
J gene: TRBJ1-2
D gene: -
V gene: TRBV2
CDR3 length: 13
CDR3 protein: CASSDFGGDGYTF
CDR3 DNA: TGTGCCAGCAGTGATTTTGGGGGGGATGGCTACACCTTC

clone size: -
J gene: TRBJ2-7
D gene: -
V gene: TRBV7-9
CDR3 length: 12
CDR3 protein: CASSLGLVEQYF
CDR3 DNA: TGTGCCAGCAGCCTCGGGTTGGTCGAGCAGTACTTC

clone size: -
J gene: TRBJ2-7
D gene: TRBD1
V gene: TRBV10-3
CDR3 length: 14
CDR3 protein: CVSDREQGAYEQYF
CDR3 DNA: TGTGTCAGTGATAGAGAACAGGGGGCCTACGAGCAGTACTTC

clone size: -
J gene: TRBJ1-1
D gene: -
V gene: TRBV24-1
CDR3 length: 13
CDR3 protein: CATSGTENTEAFF
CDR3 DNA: TGTGCCACCAGTGGAACAGAGAACACTGAAGCTTTCTTT

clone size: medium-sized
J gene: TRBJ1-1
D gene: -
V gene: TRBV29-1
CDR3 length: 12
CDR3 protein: CSAAQTNTEAFF
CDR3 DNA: TGCAGCGCTGCACAGACGAACACTGAAGCTTTCTTT

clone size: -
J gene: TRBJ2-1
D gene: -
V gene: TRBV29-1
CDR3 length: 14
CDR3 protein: CSVELSSSYNEQFF
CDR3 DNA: TGCAGCGTTGAATTATCAAGCTCCTACAATGAGCAGTTCTTC

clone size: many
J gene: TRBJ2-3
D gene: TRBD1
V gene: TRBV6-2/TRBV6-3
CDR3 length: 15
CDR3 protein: CASRDPTGSTDTQYF
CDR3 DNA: TGTGCCAGCAGAGATCCGACAGGGAGCACAGATACGCAGTATTTT

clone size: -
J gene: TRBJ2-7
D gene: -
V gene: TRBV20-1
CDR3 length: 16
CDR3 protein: CSAREPSDHNYYEQYF
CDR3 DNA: TGCAGTGCTAGAGAACCGTCAGACCACAATTACTACGAGCAGTACTTC

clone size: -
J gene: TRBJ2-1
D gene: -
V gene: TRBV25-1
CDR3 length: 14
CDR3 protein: CAVSKQGDHNEQFF
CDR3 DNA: TGTGCCGTTTCCAAACAGGGCGACCACAATGAGCAGTTCTTC

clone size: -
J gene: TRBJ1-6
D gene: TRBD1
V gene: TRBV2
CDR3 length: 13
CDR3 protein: CASSDDRVSPLHF
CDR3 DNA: TGTGCCAGCAGTGACGACAGGGTCTCACCCCTCCACTTT

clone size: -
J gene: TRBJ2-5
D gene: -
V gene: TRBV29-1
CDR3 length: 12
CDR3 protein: CSVVGHQETQYF
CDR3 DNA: TGCAGCGTTGTGGGACACCAAGAGACCCAGTACTTC